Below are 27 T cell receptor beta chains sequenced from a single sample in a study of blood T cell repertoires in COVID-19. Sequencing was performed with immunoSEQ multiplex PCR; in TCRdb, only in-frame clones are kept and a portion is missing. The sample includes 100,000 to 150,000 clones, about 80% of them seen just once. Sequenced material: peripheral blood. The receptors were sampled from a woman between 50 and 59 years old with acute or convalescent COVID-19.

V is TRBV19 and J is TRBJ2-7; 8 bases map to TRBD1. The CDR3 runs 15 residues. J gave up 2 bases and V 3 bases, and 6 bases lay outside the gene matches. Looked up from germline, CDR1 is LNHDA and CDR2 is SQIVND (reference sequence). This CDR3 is CASSIGDRGPYEQYF. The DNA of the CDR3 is TGTGCCAGTAGTATTGGAGACAGGGGCCCCTACGAGCAGTACTTC.

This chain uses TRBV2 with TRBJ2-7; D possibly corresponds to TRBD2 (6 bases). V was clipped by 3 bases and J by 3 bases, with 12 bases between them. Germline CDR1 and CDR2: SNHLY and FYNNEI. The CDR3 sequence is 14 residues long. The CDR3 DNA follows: TGTGCCAGCAGTGAGGTCGGAGGGAGCTACGAGCAGTACTTC. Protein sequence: CASSEVGGSYEQYF. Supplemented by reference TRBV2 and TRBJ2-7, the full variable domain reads EPEVTQTPSHQVTQMGQEVILRCVPISNHLYFYWYRQILGQKVEFLVSFYNNEISEKSEIFDDQFSVERPDGSNFTLKIRSTKLEDSAMYFCASSEVGGSYEQYFGPGTRLTVT.

CDR3 amino acids: CASSDREPNNSPLHF. CDR3 bases: TGTGCCAGCAGTGACAGGGAACCCAATAATTCACCCCTCCACTTT. The chain carries TRBV6-1 and TRBJ1-6; weak D call: TRBD1 (5 bases). CDR1 is MNHNS and CDR2 is SASEGT in the germline V gene. The CDR3 consists of 15 residues. V lost 3 bases and J 5 bases, leaving 11 bases between the germline ends.

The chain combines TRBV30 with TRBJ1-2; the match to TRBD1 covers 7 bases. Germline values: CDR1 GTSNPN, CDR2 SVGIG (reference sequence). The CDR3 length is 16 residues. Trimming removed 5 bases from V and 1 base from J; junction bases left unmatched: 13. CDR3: CAWSLSRQGGNYGYTF. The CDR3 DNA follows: TGTGCCTGGTCCCTCTCTCGGCAGGGGGGTAACTATGGCTACACCTTC.

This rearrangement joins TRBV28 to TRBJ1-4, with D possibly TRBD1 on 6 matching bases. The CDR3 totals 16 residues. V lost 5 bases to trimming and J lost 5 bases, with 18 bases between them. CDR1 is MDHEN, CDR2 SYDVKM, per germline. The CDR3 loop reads CASSPQQGGRNEKLFF. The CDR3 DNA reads TGTGCCAGCAGTCCCCAACAGGGCGGGAGGAATGAAAAACTGTTTTTT.

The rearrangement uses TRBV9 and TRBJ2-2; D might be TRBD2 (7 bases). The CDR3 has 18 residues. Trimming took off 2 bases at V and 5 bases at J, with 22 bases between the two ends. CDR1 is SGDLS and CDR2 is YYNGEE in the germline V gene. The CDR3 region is CASSVTSRGASATGELFF. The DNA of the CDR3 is TGTGCCAGCAGCGTCACGTCCCGGGGGGCTAGCGCTACCGGGGAGCTGTTTTTT. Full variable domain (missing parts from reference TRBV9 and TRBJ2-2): DSGVTQTPKHLITATGQRVTLRCSPRSGDLSVYWYQQSLDQGLQFLIQYYNGEERAKGNILERFSAQQFPDLHSELNLSSLELGDSALYFCASSVTSRGASATGELFFGEGSRLTVL.

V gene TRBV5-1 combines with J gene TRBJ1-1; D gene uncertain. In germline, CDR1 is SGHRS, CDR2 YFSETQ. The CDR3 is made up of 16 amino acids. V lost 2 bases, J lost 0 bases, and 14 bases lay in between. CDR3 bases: TGCGCCAGCAGCTTAGCGGAGATTCAAATGAACACTGAAGCTTTCTTT. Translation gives CASSLAEIQMNTEAFF.

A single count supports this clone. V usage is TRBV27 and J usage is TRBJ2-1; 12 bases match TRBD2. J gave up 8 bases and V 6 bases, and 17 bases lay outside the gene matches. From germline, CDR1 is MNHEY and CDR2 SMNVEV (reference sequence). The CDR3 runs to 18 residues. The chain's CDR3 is CASRTLPSASGGADEQFF. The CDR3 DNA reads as TGTGCCAGCAGGACCCTCCCCTCGGCTAGCGGGGGGGCAGATGAGCAGTTCTTC.

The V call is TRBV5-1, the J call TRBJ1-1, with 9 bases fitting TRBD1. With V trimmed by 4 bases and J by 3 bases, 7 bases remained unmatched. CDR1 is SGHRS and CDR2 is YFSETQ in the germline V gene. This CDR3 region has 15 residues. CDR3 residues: CASSAGQGVDTEAFF. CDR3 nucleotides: TGCGCCAGCAGCGCGGGACAGGGAGTGGACACTGAAGCTTTCTTT.

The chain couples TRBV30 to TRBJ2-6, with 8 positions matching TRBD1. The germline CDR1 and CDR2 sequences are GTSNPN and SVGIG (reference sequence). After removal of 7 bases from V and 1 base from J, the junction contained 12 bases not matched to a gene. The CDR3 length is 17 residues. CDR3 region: CASSLRTGTSGANVLTF. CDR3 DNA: TGTGCCTCGAGCCTAAGGACAGGGACATCTGGGGCCAACGTCCTGACTTTC.

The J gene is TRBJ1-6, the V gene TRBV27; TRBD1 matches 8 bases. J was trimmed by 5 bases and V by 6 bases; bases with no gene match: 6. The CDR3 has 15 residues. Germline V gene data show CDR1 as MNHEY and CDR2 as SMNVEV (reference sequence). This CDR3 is CASSQDRANNSPLHF. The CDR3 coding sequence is TGTGCCAGCAGCCAGGACAGGGCCAATAATTCACCCCTCCACTTT.

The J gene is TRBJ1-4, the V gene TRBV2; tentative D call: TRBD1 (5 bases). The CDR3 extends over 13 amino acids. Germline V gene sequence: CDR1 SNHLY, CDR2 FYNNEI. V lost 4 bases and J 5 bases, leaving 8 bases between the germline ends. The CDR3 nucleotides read TGTGCCAGCAGTGGGGGGGTCAATGAAAAACTGTTTTTT. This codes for CASSGGVNEKLFF.

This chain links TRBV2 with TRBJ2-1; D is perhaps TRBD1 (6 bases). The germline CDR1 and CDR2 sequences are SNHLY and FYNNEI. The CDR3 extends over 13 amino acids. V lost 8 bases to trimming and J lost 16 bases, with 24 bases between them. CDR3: CASGFRGSADFFF. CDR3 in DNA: TGTGCCAGCGGTTTCAGGGGTTCGGCGGACTTTTTCTTC.

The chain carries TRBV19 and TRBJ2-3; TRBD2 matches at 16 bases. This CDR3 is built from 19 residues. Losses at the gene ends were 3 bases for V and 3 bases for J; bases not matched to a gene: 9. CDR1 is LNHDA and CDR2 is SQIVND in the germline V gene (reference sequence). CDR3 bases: TGTGCCAGTAGTATGAAAGGGACTAGCGGGGGGGTGAGGACAGATACGCAGTATTTT. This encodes CASSMKGTSGGVRTDTQYF.

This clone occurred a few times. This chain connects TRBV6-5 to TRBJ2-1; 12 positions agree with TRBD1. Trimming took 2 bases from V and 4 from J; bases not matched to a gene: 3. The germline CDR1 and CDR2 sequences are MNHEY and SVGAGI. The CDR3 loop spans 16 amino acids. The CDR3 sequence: CASSYRDRGPYNEQFF. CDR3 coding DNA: TGTGCCAGCAGTTACAGGGACAGGGGGCCTTACAATGAGCAGTTCTTC.

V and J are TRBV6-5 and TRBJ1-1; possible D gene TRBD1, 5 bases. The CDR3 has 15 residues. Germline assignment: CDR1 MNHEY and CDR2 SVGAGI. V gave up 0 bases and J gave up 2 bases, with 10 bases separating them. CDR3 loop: CASSYSGRGNTEAFF. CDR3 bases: TGTGCCAGCAGTTACTCCGGTAGGGGCAACACTGAAGCTTTCTTT.

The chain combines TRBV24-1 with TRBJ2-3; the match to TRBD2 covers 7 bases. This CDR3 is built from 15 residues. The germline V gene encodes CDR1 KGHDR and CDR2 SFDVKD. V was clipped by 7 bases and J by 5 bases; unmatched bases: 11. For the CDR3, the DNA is TGTGCCACCAGCGGAAGCGGGATGACGAAAGATACGCAGTATTTT. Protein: CATSGSGMTKDTQYF.

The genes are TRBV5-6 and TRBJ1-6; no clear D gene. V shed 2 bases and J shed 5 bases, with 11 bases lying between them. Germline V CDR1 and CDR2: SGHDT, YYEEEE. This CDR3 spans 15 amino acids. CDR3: CASSLMGSNNSPLHF. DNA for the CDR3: TGTGCCAGCAGCTTAATGGGCAGCAATAATTCACCCCTCCACTTT.

The DNA of the CDR3 is TGTGCCTGGAGTGGGGGGGGCAGAGGCATTTCAAATCAGCCCCAGCATTTT. Translated, it gives CAWSGGGRGISNQPQHF. The chain recombines TRBV30 with TRBJ1-5, with D possibly matching TRBD1 (6 bases). V was clipped by 1 base and J by 4 bases, with 20 bases between them. Germline V gives CDR1 GTSNPN, CDR2 SVGIG (reference sequence). The CDR3 totals 17 residues.

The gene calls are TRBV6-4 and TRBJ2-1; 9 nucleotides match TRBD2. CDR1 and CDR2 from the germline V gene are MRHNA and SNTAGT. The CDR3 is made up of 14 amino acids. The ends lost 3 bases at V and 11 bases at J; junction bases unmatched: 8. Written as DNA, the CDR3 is TGTGCCAGCAGTGAGGCTAGCGGGGAAATGAAGCAGTTCTTC. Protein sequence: CASSEASGEMKQFF.

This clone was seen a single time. CDR3 nucleotides: TGCAGTGCTAGTCCCCCTAGCGGGGGGTACAATGAGCAGTTCTTC. It is translated as CSASPPSGGYNEQFF. The rearrangement uses TRBV20-1 and TRBJ2-1, with TRBD2 matching over 11 bases. Germline V gene lookup returns CDR1 DFQATT and CDR2 SNEGSKA (reference sequence). Trimming cost V 3 bases and J 4 bases; bases outside gene matches: 5. The CDR3 extends over 15 amino acids.

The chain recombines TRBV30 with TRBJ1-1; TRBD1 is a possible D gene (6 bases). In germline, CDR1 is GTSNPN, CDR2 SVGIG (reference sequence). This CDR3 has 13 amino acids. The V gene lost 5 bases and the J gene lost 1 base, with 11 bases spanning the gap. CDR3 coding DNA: TGTGCCTGGTCGGGGGGGCCGAACACTGAAGCTTTCTTT. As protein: CAWSGGPNTEAFF.

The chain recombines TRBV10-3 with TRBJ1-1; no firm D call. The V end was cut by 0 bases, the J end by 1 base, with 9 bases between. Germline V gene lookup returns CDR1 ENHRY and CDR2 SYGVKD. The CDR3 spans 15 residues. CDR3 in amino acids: CAISESKPGNTEAFF. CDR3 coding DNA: TGTGCCATCAGTGAGTCGAAGCCAGGGAACACTGAAGCTTTCTTT.

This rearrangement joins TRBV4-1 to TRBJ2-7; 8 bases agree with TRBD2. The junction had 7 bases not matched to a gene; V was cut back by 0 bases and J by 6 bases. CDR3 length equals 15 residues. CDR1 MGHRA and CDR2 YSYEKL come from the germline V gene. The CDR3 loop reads CASSQDGGGRVEQYF. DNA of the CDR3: TGCGCCAGCAGCCAAGATGGCGGGGGGAGGGTCGAGCAGTACTTC.

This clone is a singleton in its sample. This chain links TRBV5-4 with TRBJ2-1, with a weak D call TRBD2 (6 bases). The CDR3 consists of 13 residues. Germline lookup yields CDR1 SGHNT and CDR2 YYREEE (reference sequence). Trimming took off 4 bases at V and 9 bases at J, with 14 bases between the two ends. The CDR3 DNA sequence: TGTGCCAGCAGCGGGCGGGGCCGCGTTGAGCAGTTCTTC. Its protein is CASSGRGRVEQFF.

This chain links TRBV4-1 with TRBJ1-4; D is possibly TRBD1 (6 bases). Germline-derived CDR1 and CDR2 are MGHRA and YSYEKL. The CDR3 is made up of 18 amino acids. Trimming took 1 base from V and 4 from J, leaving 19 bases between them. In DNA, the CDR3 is TGCGCCAGCAGCCAAGCAGCGGCAGGGGAGCCCCTTAATGAAAAACTGTTTTTT. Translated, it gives CASSQAAAGEPLNEKLFF.

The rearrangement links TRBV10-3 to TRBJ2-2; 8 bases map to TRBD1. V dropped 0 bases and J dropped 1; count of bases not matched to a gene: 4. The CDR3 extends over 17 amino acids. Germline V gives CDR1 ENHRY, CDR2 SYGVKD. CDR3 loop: CAISESEDRVNTGELFF. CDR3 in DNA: TGTGCCATCAGTGAGTCCGAGGACAGGGTGAACACCGGGGAGCTGTTTTTT.